Each of the 22 T cell receptor beta chains below was sequenced from the same sample in a study of cytomegalovirus exposure and HLA in healthy donors. This PCR relied on a set of 60 Vbeta primers and 13 Jbeta primers. Only in-frame clones appear in the TCRdb table, and some are missing; sequencing was by immunoSEQ multiplex PCR. The sample includes 100,000 to 150,000 clones, around four fifths of them seen just once. Sequenced: PBMCs. The receptors were gathered from a boy aged 5-17 years in good health and CMV-seronegative.

DNA for the CDR3: TGTGCCAGCAGCTTTGCGGGAGGAGGGAAGGCCGGGGAGCTGTTTTTT. It translates to CASSFAGGGKAGELFF. This chain links TRBV7-9 with TRBJ2-2; 8 nucleotides line up with TRBD2. Unmatched junction bases numbered 9, after V lost 3 bases and J lost 6 bases. CDR1 SEHNR and CDR2 FQNEAQ come from the germline V gene (reference sequence). The CDR3 runs to 16 residues.

This chain links TRBV5-1 with TRBJ2-1; a weak D match, TRBD1 (7 bases). V lost 6 bases to trimming and J lost 8 bases, with 21 bases between them. The length of the CDR3 is 15 residues. Germline V gene lookup returns CDR1 SGHRS and CDR2 YFSETQ. CDR3 sequence: CASTLGDRDFDEQFF. The CDR3 region has the DNA TGCGCCAGCACCCTAGGAGACAGGGACTTCGATGAGCAGTTCTTC.

This clone was observed a handful of times. The same CDR3 arises from other DNA sequences in this sample as well. The chain employs TRBV19 and TRBJ1-5; D perhaps matches TRBD1 (5 bases). This CDR3 is built from 14 residues. The germline CDR1 and CDR2 sequences are LNHDA and SQIVND (reference sequence). V was cut by 6 bases and J by 0 bases, with 9 bases left in between. CDR3 in DNA: TGTGCCAGTAGCGGACAACCTAGCAATCAGCCCCAGCATTTT. The encoded protein is CASSGQPSNQPQHF.

The rearrangement joins TRBV6-5 to TRBJ1-2; D is unclear. This CDR3 contains 14 residues. V gave up 5 bases and J gave up 3 bases, with 13 bases separating them. Looked up from germline, CDR1 is MNHEY and CDR2 is SVGAGI. The CDR3 protein is CASSPVRTDYGYTF. The CDR3 bases are TGTGCCAGCAGTCCCGTAAGGACTGACTATGGCTACACCTTC.

The chain employs TRBV27 and TRBJ2-7; 8 bases match TRBD2. After removal of 6 bases from V and 6 bases from J, the junction contained 10 bases not matched to a gene. Per germline, CDR1 MNHEY and CDR2 SMNVEV (reference sequence). This CDR3 comprises 14 residues. CDR3 sequence reads: CASRGTSTRSEQYF. The CDR3 DNA sequence: TGTGCCAGCAGGGGGACTAGTACTCGCTCCGAGCAGTACTTC.

This chain connects TRBV6-6 to TRBJ1-2; possibly TRBD1 for D (5 bases). The germline V gene encodes CDR1 MNHNY and CDR2 SVGAGI (reference sequence). The CDR3 totals 11 residues. The V end was cut by 4 bases, the J end by 9 bases, with 9 bases between. The CDR3 DNA is TGTGCCAGCAGTTTGGCAGGGCGCTACACCTTC. It translates to CASSLAGRYTF.

The gene calls are TRBV5-1 and TRBJ1-1; D is possibly TRBD1 (6 bases). V was cut by 4 bases and J by 0 bases, with 16 bases left in between. Germline V gene sequence: CDR1 SGHRS, CDR2 YFSETQ. The CDR3 runs to 16 residues. In DNA form, the CDR3 reads TGCGCCAGCAGCCGCGGGAGGGGGGGCCTGAACACTGAAGCTTTCTTT. Protein: CASSRGRGGLNTEAFF.

The chain uses TRBV7-2 and TRBJ2-5; D perhaps matches TRBD2 (6 bases). The CDR3 sequence is 14 residues long. CDR1 is SGHTA, CDR2 FQGNSA, per germline. Deletions cut 5 bases from V and 2 bases from J, with 12 bases between. The CDR3 DNA follows: TGTGCCAGCAGCCTACCTAGCGTTCAAGAGACCCAGTACTTC. Translation gives CASSLPSVQETQYF.

This clone turned up a few times. This chain joins TRBV5-6 and TRBJ2-3; D gene unclear. This CDR3 spans 16 amino acids. V lost 4 bases and J lost 0, with 15 bases in between. Looked up from germline, CDR1 is SGHDT and CDR2 is YYEEEE. The CDR3 bases are TGTGCCAGCAGCGCCACGATGGCGGCTAGCACAGATACGCAGTATTTT. It encodes CASSATMAASTDTQYF.

The gene calls are TRBV5-4 and TRBJ1-1; no clear D gene. Germline V gene data show CDR1 as SGHNT and CDR2 as YYREEE (reference sequence). V lost 0 bases, J lost 3 bases, and 6 bases lay in between. CDR3 length equals 13 residues. The CDR3 loop is CASSLASYTEAFF. The CDR3 DNA reads TGTGCCAGCAGCTTGGCCAGTTACACTGAAGCTTTCTTT. The entire variable domain, with the rest obtained from reference TRBV5-4 and TRBJ1-1, is as follows: ETGVTQSPTHLIKTRGQQVTLRCSSQSGHNTVSWYQQALGQGPQFIFQYYREEENGRGNFPPRFSGLQFPNYSSELNVNALELDDSALYLCASSLASYTEAFFGQGTRLTVV.

This clone has a handful of counts. The V gene is TRBV5-6, the J gene TRBJ2-7; the D is unclear. Trimming took off 1 base at V and 7 bases at J, with 12 bases between the two ends. This CDR3 has 13 residues. Looked up from germline, CDR1 is SGHDT and CDR2 is YYEEEE. CDR3 loop: CASSLTGYGEQYF. CDR3 nucleotides: TGTGCCAGCAGCTTGACGGGTTATGGGGAGCAGTACTTC.

The J gene is TRBJ2-7, the V gene TRBV7-9, with 7 positions matching TRBD2. This CDR3 contains 15 residues. V dropped 2 bases and J dropped 1; count of bases not matched to a gene: 5. Germline V CDR1 and CDR2: SEHNR, FQNEAQ (reference sequence). The CDR3: CASSLLAGVSYEQYF. CDR3 DNA sequence: TGTGCCAGCAGCTTACTCGCGGGGGTTTCCTACGAGCAGTACTTC.

This clone was seen a few times. The rearrangement links TRBV5-6 to TRBJ2-7; 8 bases match TRBD1. The CDR3 runs to 14 residues. Germline-derived CDR1 and CDR2 are SGHDT and YYEEEE. After removal of 2 bases from V and 6 bases from J, the junction contained 7 bases not matched to a gene. CDR3 loop: CASSFTDRVIEQYF. Written as DNA, the CDR3 is TGTGCCAGCAGCTTTACGGACAGGGTAATCGAGCAGTACTTC.

The chain is built from TRBV29-1 and TRBJ2-7, with a weak D call TRBD2 (5 bases). This CDR3 contains 11 residues. The V gene's germline CDR1 is SQVTM and CDR2 ANQGSEA. V was trimmed by 4 bases and J by 5 bases, leaving 9 bases between them. CDR3 amino acids: CSVVLGDEQYF. CDR3 DNA: TGCAGCGTTGTCCTCGGGGACGAGCAGTACTTC.

This clone was detected only a few times. This chain joins TRBV5-6 and TRBJ1-2, with TRBD1 matching over 7 bases. Germline assignment: CDR1 SGHDT and CDR2 YYEEEE. The ends lost 4 bases at V and 3 bases at J; junction bases unmatched: 9. The CDR3 consists of 15 residues. CDR3 bases: TGTGCCAGCAGCCCCAGACAGGGTAATTACTATGGCTACACCTTC. Protein product: CASSPRQGNYYGYTF.

This rearrangement joins TRBV5-6 to TRBJ1-4; unclear D gene. V was pared by 2 bases and J by 3 bases, with 11 bases between. This CDR3 comprises 15 residues. Germline V CDR1 and CDR2: SGHDT, YYEEEE. The CDR3, as DNA: TGTGCCAGCAGCTTTCAGCGGGAACCTAATGAAAAACTGTTTTTT. Protein product: CASSFQREPNEKLFF.

This clone was recorded once. This chain connects TRBV7-2 to TRBJ2-1; no reliable D call. V lost 5 bases and J lost 8, with 10 bases in between. Germline values: CDR1 SGHTA, CDR2 FQGNSA. There are 12 residues in the CDR3. The CDR3: CASSQNRDEQFF. DNA of the CDR3: TGTGCCAGCAGCCAAAACCGGGATGAGCAGTTCTTC. Full variable domain (remainder filled in from reference TRBV7-2 and TRBJ2-1): GAGVSQSPSNKVTEKGKDVELRCDPISGHTALYWYRQSLGQGLEFLIYFQGNSAPDKSGLPSDRFSAERTGGSVSTLTIQRTQQEDSAVYLCASSQNRDEQFFGPGTRLTVL.

CDR3 region: CASGTTGTGGQETQYF. CDR3 sequence (DNA): TGTGCTAGTGGCACAACCGGGACAGGGGGCCAAGAGACCCAGTACTTC. The chain has TRBV12-5 and TRBJ2-5; 11 positions match TRBD1. The CDR3 consists of 16 residues. Germline trimming cut 6 bases from V and 1 base from J; bases unmatched to any gene: 7. Germline loops: CDR1 LGHNT, CDR2 FRNRAP.

This clone was picked up a small number of times. The CDR3 loop is CSVAGLSRGQETQYF. The CDR3 DNA reads TGCAGCGTCGCAGGTTTATCCCGGGGCCAAGAGACCCAGTACTTC. The chain joins TRBV29-1 to TRBJ2-5, with D possibly being TRBD2 (5 bases). Trimming took 6 bases from V and 1 from J, leaving 18 bases between them. There are 15 residues in the CDR3. Germline lookup yields CDR1 SQVTM and CDR2 ANQGSEA.

This chain uses TRBV27 with TRBJ2-7; 10 bases align to TRBD2. V lost 3 bases, J lost 4 bases, and 3 bases stayed unmatched. Per the germline V gene, CDR1 is MNHEY and CDR2 is SMNVEV (reference sequence). CDR3 length: 14 residues. The CDR3 protein is CASSFLAGVYEQYF. Here the CDR3 DNA reads TGTGCCAGCAGTTTCCTAGCGGGAGTTTACGAGCAGTACTTC.

The chain couples TRBV11-2 to TRBJ2-7, with a weak D call TRBD1 (6 bases). The V end lost 5 bases, the J end lost 2 bases, and 19 bases lay between the germline ends. This CDR3 has 16 residues. Germline loops: CDR1 SGHAT, CDR2 FQNNGV. This CDR3 is CASSRYSGTPAYEQYF. The CDR3, as DNA: TGTGCCAGCAGCCGATATTCCGGGACACCAGCCTACGAGCAGTACTTC.

V gene TRBV5-6 combines with J gene TRBJ2-2; 14 bases align to TRBD2. Per germline, CDR1 SGHDT and CDR2 YYEEEE. After removal of 3 bases from V and 5 bases from J, the junction contained 9 bases not matched to a gene. The CDR3 runs to 18 residues. As DNA, the CDR3 is TGTGCCAGCAGCTCGACGACTAGCGGGGGGGGTTGGACCGGGGAGCTGTTTTTT. It codes for CASSSTTSGGGWTGELFF.